The 29 T cell receptor beta chains reported below all come from one sample, sequenced in a study of blood T cell repertoires in COVID-19. Generated by immunoSEQ multiplex PCR, the TCRdb table keeps only in-frame clones and is missing some. The sample gives approximately 85,000 clones, 85% of which show up once; 12% is in the top ten. Material for sequencing was peripheral blood. The receptors stem from a woman in her seventies with active or convalescent COVID-19.

J is TRBJ2-4 and V is TRBV15, with D perhaps matching TRBD2 (7 bases). The germline V gene encodes CDR1 LNHNV and CDR2 YYDKDF (reference sequence). This CDR3 region has 15 residues. V lost 3 bases to trimming and J lost 7 bases, with 16 bases between them. CDR3 protein: CATSRAGAASNIQYF. The CDR3 nucleotides are TGTGCCACCAGCAGGGCGGGGGCCGCAAGTAACATTCAGTACTTC.

The chain links TRBV5-5 to TRBJ1-2, with 11 bases that match TRBD1. CDR1 is SGHKS and CDR2 is YYEKEE in the germline V gene (reference sequence). CDR3 size: 16 residues. Losses at the gene ends were 4 bases for V and 2 bases for J; bases not matched to a gene: 7. CDR3 DNA sequence: TGTGCCAGCAGCCCTGGACAGGGGGCAATCAACTATGGCTACACCTTC. It encodes CASSPGQGAINYGYTF.

V is TRBV28 and J is TRBJ1-6; D unresolved. Looked up from germline, CDR1 is MDHEN and CDR2 is SYDVKM. V was pared by 3 bases and J by 10 bases, with 16 bases between. The CDR3 is made up of 15 amino acids. CDR3 loop: CASSLPLRLNSPLHF. The CDR3 DNA reads TGTGCCAGCAGTTTGCCCCTTCGACTGAACTCACCCCTCCACTTT.

The sample holds a few counts of this clone. J is TRBJ2-3 and V is TRBV24-1; D not resolved. Per germline, CDR1 KGHDR and CDR2 SFDVKD. The length of the CDR3 is 12 residues. The V and J ends lost 7 bases and 6 bases respectively, with 10 bases between them. The CDR3 DNA is TGTGCCACCAGCGATCTTCGGGATACGCAGTATTTT. Translated, it gives CATSDLRDTQYF.

CDR3 loop: CASSLGDRFDTQYF. The CDR3 DNA reads TGCGCCAGCAGCTTGGGGGACAGGTTCGATACGCAGTATTTT. The chain has TRBV5-1 and TRBJ2-3; 8 nucleotides line up with TRBD1. This CDR3 is built from 14 residues. The germline gives CDR1 SGHRS, CDR2 YFSETQ. The V gene end was trimmed by 0 bases and the J gene end by 6 bases; junction bases not matched to a gene: 3.

The chain combines TRBV10-3 with TRBJ1-1; 8 positions match TRBD1. The V segment lost 7 bases and the J segment 4 bases; nucleotides outside the gene matches: 5. This CDR3 region has 13 residues. Germline V gene lookup returns CDR1 ENHRY and CDR2 SYGVKD. The CDR3 region has the DNA TGTGCCATCATGGACAGGGCGAGCACTGAAGCTTTCTTT. Amino acids: CAIMDRASTEAFF.

This sequence joins TRBV10-3 and TRBJ1-1; TRBD1 agrees at 7 bases. The V segment lost 3 bases and the J segment 0 bases; nucleotides outside the gene matches: 1. CDR1 and CDR2 (germline): ENHRY, SYGVKD. This CDR3 has 14 residues. The DNA for the CDR3 is TGTGCCATCAGTGACAGGGGGATGAACACTGAAGCTTTCTTT. This encodes CAISDRGMNTEAFF.

CDR3 region: CASKEDSNQPQHF. The CDR3 DNA reads TGTGCCAGTAAGGAGGATAGCAATCAGCCCCAGCATTTT. V gene TRBV28 combines with J gene TRBJ1-5; D gene uncertain. V dropped 9 bases and J dropped 0 bases, with 9 bases sitting between them. This CDR3 is 13 amino acids long. The germline V gene has CDR1 MDHEN and CDR2 SYDVKM.

This clone was recorded once. This chain joins TRBV18 and TRBJ2-1, with TRBD2 identical over 7 bases. After removal of 6 bases from V and 7 bases from J, the junction contained 9 bases not matched to a gene. There are 14 residues in the CDR3. Germline assignment: CDR1 KGHSH and CDR2 LQKENI. DNA for the CDR3: TGTGCCAGCTCTAAAGCGGGGCCGGGGAATGAGCAGTTCTTC. This gives the protein CASSKAGPGNEQFF.

The gene calls are TRBV5-1 and TRBJ1-1, with a weak D call TRBD1 (6 bases). Trimming stripped 0 bases from V and 1 base from J, with 7 bases between. CDR1 is SGHRS, CDR2 YFSETQ, per germline. The CDR3 spans 14 residues. The CDR3 loop reads CASSLGGPNTEAFF. In nucleotides, the CDR3 is TGCGCCAGCAGCTTGGGGGGGCCGAACACTGAAGCTTTCTTT. Variable domain in full (rest from reference TRBV5-1 and TRBJ1-1): KAGVTQTPRYLIKTRGQQVTLSCSPISGHRSVSWYQQTPGQGLQFLFEYFSETQRNKGNFPGRFSGRQFSNSRSEMNVSTLELGDSALYLCASSLGGPNTEAFFGQGTRLTVV.

The chain recombines TRBV19 with TRBJ2-2; 7 bases fit TRBD1. This CDR3 has 15 residues. V lost 5 bases, J lost 1 base, and 4 bases stayed unmatched. Per germline, CDR1 LNHDA and CDR2 SQIVND (reference sequence). The CDR3 spells CASSPRTGNTGELFF. For the CDR3, the DNA is TGTGCCAGTAGTCCGAGGACAGGGAACACCGGGGAGCTGTTTTTT. Complete variable domain (other parts from reference TRBV19 and TRBJ2-2): DGGITQSPKYLFRKEGQNVTLSCEQNLNHDAMYWYRQDPGQGLRLIYYSQIVNDFQKGDIAEGYSVSREKKESFPLTVTSAQKNPTAFYLCASSPRTGNTGELFFGEGSRLTVL.

As regards this clone: A read error may account for a junction end that differs from germline. The chain uses TRBV10-3 and TRBJ1-5; the D is unclear. The CDR3 is 11 amino acids. The germline gives CDR1 ENHRY, CDR2 SYGVKD. In DNA, the CDR3 is TGTGCCAGACAAAGACGGGATCCTAAGATTTTT. Protein sequence: CARQRRDPKIF.

The chain uses TRBV27 and TRBJ2-1, with 9 nucleotides matching TRBD1. The V gene's germline CDR1 is MNHEY and CDR2 SMNVEV (reference sequence). CDR3 length: 14 amino acids. V gave up 11 bases and J gave up 2 bases; unmatched junction bases: 7. The CDR3 bases are TGTGCCTCCTCTTGGGACAGGGCCTACAATGAGCAGTTCTTC. It is translated as CASSWDRAYNEQFF.

The J gene is TRBJ2-7, the V gene TRBV28; maybe TRBD2 (5 bases). Looked up from germline, CDR1 is MDHEN and CDR2 is SYDVKM. The length of the CDR3 is 13 residues. With 3 bases removed from V and 9 bases from J, the gap between germline ends came to 15 bases. CDR3 bases: TGTGCCAGCAGTTTGTTAGCCCCCCGGGGGCAGTACTTC. Translating it yields CASSLLAPRGQYF.

Here the CDR3 reads CASSLGRDILFYTF. In DNA form, the CDR3 reads TGTGCCAGCAGCCTAGGACGGGATATATTGTTCTACACCTTC. The chain employs TRBV4-2 and TRBJ1-2; D remains unclear. This CDR3 contains 14 residues. CDR1 is LGHNA and CDR2 is YNFKEQ in the germline V gene. Trimming took off 4 bases at V and 10 bases at J, with 19 bases between the two ends.

This chain connects TRBV5-4 to TRBJ1-4; D is perhaps TRBD1 (6 bases). With 2 bases removed from V and 5 bases from J, the gap between germline ends came to 10 bases. CDR1 is SGHNT, CDR2 YYREEE, per germline (reference sequence). CDR3 length equals 14 residues. The CDR3 nucleotides are TGTGCCAGCAGCTTCGGACAGCAAAATGAAAAACTGTTTTTT. Translation gives CASSFGQQNEKLFF. Using reference TRBV5-4 and TRBJ1-4 for the parts outside the CDR3, the full variable domain is ETGVTQSPTHLIKTRGQQVTLRCSSQSGHNTVSWYQQALGQGPQFIFQYYREEENGRGNFPPRFSGLQFPNYSSELNVNALELDDSALYLCASSFGQQNEKLFFGSGTQLSVL.

The chain is built from TRBV5-1 and TRBJ1-1, with unresolved D. The V gene's germline CDR1 is SGHRS and CDR2 YFSETQ. Between the trimmed V and J ends, which lost 2 bases and 2 bases, there was a span of 7 bases. The CDR3 sequence is 13 residues long. The CDR3 DNA is TGCGCCAGCAGCTTTGGAGGAAACACTGAAGCTTTCTTT. This codes for CASSFGGNTEAFF.

The sample holds a few counts of this clone. J is TRBJ1-6 and V is TRBV7-2; 7 nucleotides agree with TRBD1. With V trimmed by 5 bases and J by 10 bases, 8 bases remained unmatched. Per germline, CDR1 SGHTA and CDR2 FQGNSA. There are 14 residues in the CDR3. The CDR3 sequence: CASSPRGQGSPLHF. As DNA, the CDR3 is TGTGCCAGCAGCCCTAGGGGGCAGGGATCACCCCTCCACTTT.

The V and J genes are TRBV4-1 and TRBJ2-1; TRBD2 aligns across 13 bases. This CDR3 has 18 residues. Unmatched junction bases numbered 8, after V lost 4 bases and J lost 2 bases. The germline V gene encodes CDR1 MGHRA and CDR2 YSYEKL. The CDR3 sequence is CASSPTSGGPFTYNEQFF. As DNA, the CDR3 is TGCGCCAGCAGCCCGACTAGCGGGGGGCCATTTACCTACAATGAGCAGTTCTTC.

The CDR3 spells CASSGEGGSEAFF. As DNA, the CDR3 is TGTGCCAGCAGTGGGGAAGGGGGCTCTGAAGCTTTCTTT. The chain combines TRBV2 with TRBJ1-1; 7 bases align to TRBD1. This CDR3 has 13 amino acids. CDR1 and CDR2 (germline): SNHLY, FYNNEI. The V and J ends lost 4 bases and 6 bases, in that order; junction bases with no gene match: 5.

This clone was observed a few times. The chain links TRBV5-4 to TRBJ2-7; 9 bases map to TRBD1. CDR1 and CDR2 (germline): SGHNT, YYREEE (reference sequence). This CDR3 has 15 amino acids. V lost 3 bases to trimming and J lost 0 bases; unmatched junction nucleotides: 4. CDR3 sequence: CASSSSGQGSYEQYF. As DNA, the CDR3 is TGTGCCAGCAGCTCGTCGGGACAGGGCTCCTACGAGCAGTACTTC.

This clone was counted only a few times. V is TRBV10-2 and J is TRBJ2-3; 14 nucleotides line up with TRBD2. Germline CDR1 reads WSHSY; CDR2 reads SAAADI. V dropped 7 bases and J dropped 6; count of bases not matched to a gene: 15. The CDR3 contains 18 residues. The CDR3 loop reads CASKMVGLAGASTDTQYF. The CDR3 DNA is TGCGCCAGCAAGATGGTGGGACTAGCGGGGGCGTCTACGGATACGCAGTATTTT.

The chain recombines TRBV5-1 with TRBJ2-5; 9 nucleotides agree with TRBD2. CDR3 length: 15 amino acids. In germline, CDR1 is SGHRS, CDR2 YFSETQ. The trim removed 1 base at V and 5 bases at J, leaving 6 bases unmatched. DNA for the CDR3: TGCGCCAGCAGCTTGAGAAACGCGGGGGGGGAGACCCAGTACTTC. It translates to CASSLRNAGGETQYF.

The chain has TRBV7-9 and TRBJ2-7, with D possibly TRBD2 on 6 matching bases. Germline CDR1 and CDR2: SEHNR and FQNEAQ (reference sequence). V dropped 5 bases and J dropped 5 bases, with 16 bases sitting between them. The CDR3 is made up of 14 amino acids. Here the CDR3 DNA reads TGTGCCAGCAGCGCAAGCGGAGGGCAGCACGAGCAGTACTTC. It translates to CASSASGGQHEQYF.

This rearrangement joins TRBV7-9 to TRBJ2-6; the D is unclear. This CDR3 is 14 amino acids long. CDR1 is SEHNR and CDR2 is FQNEAQ in the germline V gene (reference sequence). The germline V and J ends were trimmed by 5 bases and 1 base, with 6 bases remaining between them. The CDR3 sequence: CASSLMSGANVLTF. The CDR3 DNA is TGTGCCAGCAGCCTTATGTCTGGGGCCAACGTCCTGACTTTC.

A single count supports this clone. The chain has TRBV18 and TRBJ2-5; tentative D call: TRBD2 (5 bases). Germline V gene sequence: CDR1 KGHSH, CDR2 LQKENI. This CDR3 has 13 residues. The V end was cut by 2 bases, the J end by 2 bases, with 6 bases between. DNA of the CDR3: TGTGCCAGCTCACCAAAGCGGCAAGAGACCCAGTACTTC. Its translation is CASSPKRQETQYF.

This clone was seen a handful of times. The J gene is TRBJ1-2, the V gene TRBV5-1; possible D gene TRBD1, 6 bases. V dropped 0 bases and J dropped 10 bases, with 16 bases sitting between them. The germline V gene encodes CDR1 SGHRS and CDR2 YFSETQ. This CDR3 spans 14 amino acids. CDR3 coding DNA: TGCGCCAGCAGCTTGGAGGGGGACCTATGGACCTACACCTTC. It encodes CASSLEGDLWTYTF.

This rearrangement joins TRBV9 to TRBJ1-3; 8 nucleotides agree with TRBD1. Germline assignment: CDR1 SGDLS and CDR2 YYNGEE. CDR3 size: 15 residues. The ends lost 2 bases at V and 2 bases at J; junction bases unmatched: 3. The CDR3 here is CASSVSGGPGNTIYF. CDR3 in DNA: TGTGCCAGCAGCGTTTCAGGGGGCCCTGGAAACACCATATATTTT.

J is TRBJ2-1 and V is TRBV4-2; D might be TRBD1 (6 bases). Trimming took 4 bases from V and 0 from J, leaving 10 bases between them. Germline V gene data show CDR1 as LGHNA and CDR2 as YNFKEQ. The length of the CDR3 is 15 residues. CDR3 residues: CASSPTGTSYNEQFF. The CDR3 coding sequence is TGTGCCAGCAGCCCAACAGGGACCTCCTACAATGAGCAGTTCTTC.